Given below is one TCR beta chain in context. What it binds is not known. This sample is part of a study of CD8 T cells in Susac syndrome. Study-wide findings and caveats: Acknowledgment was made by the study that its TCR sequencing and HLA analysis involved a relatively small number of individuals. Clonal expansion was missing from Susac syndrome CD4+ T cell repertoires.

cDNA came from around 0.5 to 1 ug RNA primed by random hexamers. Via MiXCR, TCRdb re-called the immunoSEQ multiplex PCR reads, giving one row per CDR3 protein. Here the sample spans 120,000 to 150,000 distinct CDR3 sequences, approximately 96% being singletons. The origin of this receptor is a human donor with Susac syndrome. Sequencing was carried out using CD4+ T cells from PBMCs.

The DNA for the CDR3 is TGCAGTGCAATCGACAGGGACGGCCAGCCCCAGCATTTT. Its translation is CSAIDRDGQPQHF. The chain is built from TRBV20-1 and TRBJ1-5; 7 nucleotides agree with TRBD1. The ends lost 6 bases at V and 7 bases at J; junction bases unmatched: 9. Per germline, CDR1 DFQATT and CDR2 SNEGSKA (reference sequence). The CDR3 spans 13 residues.